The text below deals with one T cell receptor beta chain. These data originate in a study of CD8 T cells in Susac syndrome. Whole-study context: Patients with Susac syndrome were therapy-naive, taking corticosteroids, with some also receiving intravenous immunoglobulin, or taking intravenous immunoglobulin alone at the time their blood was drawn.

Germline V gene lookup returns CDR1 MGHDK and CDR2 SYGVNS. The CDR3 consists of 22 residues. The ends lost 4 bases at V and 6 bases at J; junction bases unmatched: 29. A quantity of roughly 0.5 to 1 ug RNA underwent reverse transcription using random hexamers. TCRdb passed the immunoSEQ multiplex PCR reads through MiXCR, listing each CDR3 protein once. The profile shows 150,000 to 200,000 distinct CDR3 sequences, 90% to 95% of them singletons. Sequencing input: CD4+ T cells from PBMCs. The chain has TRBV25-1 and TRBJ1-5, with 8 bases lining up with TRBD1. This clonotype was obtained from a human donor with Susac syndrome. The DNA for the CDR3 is TGTGCCAGCAGTGGGGGATACATGGACAGGGCCAAGCCGGTGAGTCTTGGTCAGCCCCAGCATTTT. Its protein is CASSGGYMDRAKPVSLGQPQHF. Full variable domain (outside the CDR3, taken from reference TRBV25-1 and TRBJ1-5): EADIYQTPRYLVIGTGKKITLECSQTMGHDKMYWYQQDPGMELHLIHYSYGVNSTEKGDLSSESTVSRIRTEHFPLTLESARPSHTSQYLCASSGGYMDRAKPVSLGQPQHFGDGTRLSIL.